The rows below give T cell receptor beta chains drawn from one sample of a study of T-cell reconstitution after alpha-beta-depleted transplantation in children. TCRdb reprocessed the PCR reads with MiXCR, giving one entry per CDR3 protein. The top ten clones hold around 7.6% of a sample with about 300,000 distinct CDR3 sequences, about 9.4% of them seen once. The sample here was PBMCs, taken before TCRalphabeta/CD19-depleted stem cell transplant. The receptors derive from a boy under three years old with acute myeloid leukemia, due to receive a stem cell transplant. Each CDR3 is given with its conserved first and last residue. D genes are given only for firm matches.

v_call d_call cdr3_aa
TRBV27 TRBD1 CASSSTGTGYETQYF
TRBV6-1 TRBD1 CASSEGTAFNQPQHF
TRBV5-1 NA CARSLAGTGELFF
TRBV18 NA CASSPRTPGNTIYF
TRBV5-4 NA CASSTRGLTYNEQFF
TRBV4-2 TRBD2 CASSQGVAGVIQETQYF
TRBV7-2 TRBD1 CASSRITGGLIQYF
TRBV12-3/TRBV12-4 TRBD1 CASSGQATDTQYF
TRBV5-4 NA CASRLRGRGYNEQFF
TRBV19 TRBD1 CASSPDRDASGEQYF